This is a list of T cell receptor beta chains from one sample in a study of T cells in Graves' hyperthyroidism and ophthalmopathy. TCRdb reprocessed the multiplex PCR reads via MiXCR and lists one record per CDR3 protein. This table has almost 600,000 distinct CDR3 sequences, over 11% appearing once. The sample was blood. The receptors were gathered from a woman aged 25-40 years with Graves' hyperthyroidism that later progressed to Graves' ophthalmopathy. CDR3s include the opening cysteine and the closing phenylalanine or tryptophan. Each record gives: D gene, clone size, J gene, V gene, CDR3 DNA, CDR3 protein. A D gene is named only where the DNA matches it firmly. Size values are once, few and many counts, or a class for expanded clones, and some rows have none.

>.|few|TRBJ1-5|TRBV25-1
TGTGCCAGCAGTGGGGGGCCGGGAGATCAGCCCCAGCATTTT
CASSGGPGDQPQHF
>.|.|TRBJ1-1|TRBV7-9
TGTGCCAGCAGCCTTGGGGGACGCCAGGAAGCTTTCTTT
CASSLGGRQEAFF
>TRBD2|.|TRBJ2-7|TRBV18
TGTGCCAGCTCACCGGCCGGGACTAGCGGGAGGGCCGGTTCCTACGAGCAGTACTTC
CASSPAGTSGRAGSYEQYF
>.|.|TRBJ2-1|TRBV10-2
TGCGCCAGCGGATCGCCTATAGTCGTTGATGAGCAGTTCTTC
CASGSPIVVDEQFF
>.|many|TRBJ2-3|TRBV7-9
TGTGCCAGCAGCTCCTCGGGCAGGGACACAGATACGCAGTATTTT
CASSSSGRDTDTQYF
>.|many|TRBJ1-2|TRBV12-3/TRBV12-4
TGTGCCAGCAGTTTAAAGGCAGGAACTAACTATGGCTACACCTTC
CASSLKAGTNYGYTF
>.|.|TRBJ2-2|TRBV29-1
TGCAGCGTGGAACCGTTCGCGAACACCGGGGAGCTGTTTTTT
CSVEPFANTGELFF
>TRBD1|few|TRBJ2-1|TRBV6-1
TGTGCCAGCAGTTTTTCCTATCCGACAGGGGGATCCTACAATGAGCAGTTCTTC
CASSFSYPTGGSYNEQFF
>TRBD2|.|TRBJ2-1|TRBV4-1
TGCGCCAGCAGCCAAAGGGGGGCTAGGACTAGCGGAAGGAGAAATGAGCAGTTCTTC
CASSQRGARTSGRRNEQFF
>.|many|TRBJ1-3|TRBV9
TGTGCCAGCAGTCAAACCCCCCGGCCTTCTGGAAACACCATATATTTT
CASSQTPRPSGNTIYF
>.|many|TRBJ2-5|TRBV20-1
TGCAGTGCCATAAATGGGGAGACCCAGTACTTC
CSAINGETQYF
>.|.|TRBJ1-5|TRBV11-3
TGTGCCAGCAGCCTAGGGGAACAGGGAGCTCAGCCCCAGCATTTT
CASSLGEQGAQPQHF
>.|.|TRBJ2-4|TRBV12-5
TGTGCTAGTGCTGGGGCAGGGGACATTCAGTACTTC
CASAGAGDIQYF
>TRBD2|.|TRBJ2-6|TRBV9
TGTGCCAGCAGCGCGACTAGCGGCCGCTCCCCCTCTGGGGCCAACGTCCTGACTTTC
CASSATSGRSPSGANVLTF
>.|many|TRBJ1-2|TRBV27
TGTGCCAGCAGAATGGCGGGGGGCTATGGCTACACCTTC
CASRMAGGYGYTF
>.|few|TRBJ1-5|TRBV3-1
TGTGCCAGCAGCCTACAGAGAAATCAGCCCCAGCATTTT
CASSLQRNQPQHF
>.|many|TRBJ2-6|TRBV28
TGTGCCAGCAGTTCCCAGGCTCTGCTCTCTGGGGCCAACGTCCTGACTTTC
CASSSQALLSGANVLTF
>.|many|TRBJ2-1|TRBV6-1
TGTGCCAGCTCGCCCGCTGTGGGGACTGAGCAGTTCTTC
CASSPAVGTEQFF
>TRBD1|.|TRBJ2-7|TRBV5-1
TGCGCCAGCAGCCCCGGGACAGGGATGGACCCCTACGAGCAGTACTTC
CASSPGTGMDPYEQYF
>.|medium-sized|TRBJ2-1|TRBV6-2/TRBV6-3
TGTGCCAGCAGTTCACCTAGCGAGAACTACAATGAGCAGTTCTTC
CASSSPSENYNEQFF
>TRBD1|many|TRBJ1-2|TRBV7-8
TGTGCCAGCAGCTTAGTAGGCGGACAGGGAGTCTATGGCTACACCTTC
CASSLVGGQGVYGYTF
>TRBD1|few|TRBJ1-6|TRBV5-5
TGTGCCAGCAGCGTCGGGACAGGGGCTAATTCACCCCTCCACTTT
CASSVGTGANSPLHF
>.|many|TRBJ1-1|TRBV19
TGTGCCAGTAGCGAGACAGAAACCGGGGGAGCTTTCTTT
CASSETETGGAFF
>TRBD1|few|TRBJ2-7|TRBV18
TGTGCCAGCTCATCGGGACAGGTAGTATACGAGCAGTACTTC
CASSSGQVVYEQYF
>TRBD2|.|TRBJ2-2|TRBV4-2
TGTGCCAGCAGCCAAGATAAGAGGCCTAGCGGGATATCCGGGGAGCTGTTTTTT
CASSQDKRPSGISGELFF
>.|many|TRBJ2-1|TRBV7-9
TGTGCCAGCAGCTTCCCTACAGGGGAGCAGTTCTTC
CASSFPTGEQFF
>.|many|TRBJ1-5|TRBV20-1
TGCAGTGCTAGAAACCAGGGCTTGCCCCAGCATTTT
CSARNQGLPQHF
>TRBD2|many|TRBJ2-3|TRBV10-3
TGTGCCACCCAAGGGGCACCGACTAGCGGGACTAGCACAGATACGCAGTATTTT
CATQGAPTSGTSTDTQYF
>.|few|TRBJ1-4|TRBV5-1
TGCGCCAGCAGCGTTACAGGGAGAAGCACTAATGAAAAACTGTTTTTT
CASSVTGRSTNEKLFF
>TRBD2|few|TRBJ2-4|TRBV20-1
TGCAGTGCTGGCCTCTTACCGGGCCCTCACGGGGGGGCCAAAAACATTCAGTACTTC
CSAGLLPGPHGGAKNIQYF
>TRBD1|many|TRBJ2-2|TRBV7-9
TGTGCCAGCAGCTTACCGGGGACAGGGAACACCGGGGAGCTGTTTTTT
CASSLPGTGNTGELFF
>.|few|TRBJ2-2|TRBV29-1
TGCAGCGTTGATATGAACGGGGGAGTAACCGGGGAGCTGGTTTTT
CSVDMNGGVTGELVF
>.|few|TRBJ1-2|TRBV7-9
TGTGCCAGCGGGCCTGAAAGCAGGTCAGGCTACACCTTC
CASGPESRSGYTF
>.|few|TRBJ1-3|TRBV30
TGTGCCTGGAGTGTAGGGCAGTCCTCTGGAAACACCATATATTTT
CAWSVGQSSGNTIYF
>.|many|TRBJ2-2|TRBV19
TGTGCCAGTAGTATAGAGCGAGGTTGGACCGGGGAGCTGTTTTTT
CASSIERGWTGELFF
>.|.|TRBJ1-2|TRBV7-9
TGTGCCAGCAGCTTAGGAGGGCTTGGGGCTGGCTACACCTTC
CASSLGGLGAGYTF
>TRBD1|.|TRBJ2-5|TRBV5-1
TGCGCCAGCAGCCGGACAGGGGCCGTTGATGGGACCCAGTACTTC
CASSRTGAVDGTQYF
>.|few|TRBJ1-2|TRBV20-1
TGCAGTGCCCGGGGGGGGTTTAACTATGGCTACACCTTC
CSARGGFNYGYTF
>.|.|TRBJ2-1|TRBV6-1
TGTGCCAGCCAACCCACCGGCTCCTACAATGAGCAGTTCTTC
CASQPTGSYNEQFF
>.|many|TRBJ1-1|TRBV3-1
TGTGCCAGCACCTTAGGAGCGGACGGGACTGAAGCTTTCTTT
CASTLGADGTEAFF
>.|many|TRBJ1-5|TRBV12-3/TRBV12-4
TGTGCCAGCAGTTTCAACGGCAATCAGCCCCAGCATTTT
CASSFNGNQPQHF
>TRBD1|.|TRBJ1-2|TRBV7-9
TGTGCCAGCAGCGGGGACAGGGCGTTCTATGGCTACACCTTC
CASSGDRAFYGYTF
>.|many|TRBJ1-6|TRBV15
TGTGCCACCAGCAGAGAACCGGGGACGGGGCATCCCCTCCACTTT
CATSREPGTGHPLHF
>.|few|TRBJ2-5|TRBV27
TGTGCCAGCAGTTTGGGGATTTCCGCGGAGACCCAGTACTTC
CASSLGISAETQYF
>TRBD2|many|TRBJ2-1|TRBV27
TGTGCCAGCAACATAAACGGGAGGGCTAATGAGCAGTTCTTC
CASNINGRANEQFF
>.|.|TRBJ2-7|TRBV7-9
TGTGCCAGCAGCCTAGACAGGCCCTCCGGCGAGCAGTACTTC
CASSLDRPSGEQYF
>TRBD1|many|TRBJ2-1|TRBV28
TGTGCCAGCAGGGCTACCGGGACAGTGGCCTACAATGAGCAGTTCTTC
CASRATGTVAYNEQFF
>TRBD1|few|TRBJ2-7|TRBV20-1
TGCAGTGCTAGACACAGGGGTTACGAGCAGTACTTC
CSARHRGYEQYF
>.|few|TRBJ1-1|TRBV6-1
TGTGCCAGCAGTTCTGCCTTGGGCACTGAAGCTTTCTTT
CASSSALGTEAFF
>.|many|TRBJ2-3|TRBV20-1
TGCAGTGACAAACCGGGACCTGGCACAGATACGCAGTATTTT
CSDKPGPGTDTQYF
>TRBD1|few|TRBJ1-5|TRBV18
TGTGCCAGCTCACCCGAGACAGGGGCCGACAATCAGCCCCAGCATTTT
CASSPETGADNQPQHF
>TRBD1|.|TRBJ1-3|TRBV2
TGTGCCAGCAGTGATCGGACAGGGGGCATCGGAAACACCATATATTTT
CASSDRTGGIGNTIYF
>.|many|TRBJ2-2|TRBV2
TGTGCCAGCAGTGGAGGGTCTAGTCGTTCCGGGGAGCTGTTTTTT
CASSGGSSRSGELFF
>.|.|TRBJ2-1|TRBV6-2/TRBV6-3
TGTGCCAGCACTGGGACTGCAAGGAGGAATGAGCAGTTCTTC
CASTGTARRNEQFF
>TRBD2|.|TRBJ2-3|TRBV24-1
TGTGCCACCAGTGATTCAACTAGCGGGGCCCGGTATTTT
CATSDSTSGARYF
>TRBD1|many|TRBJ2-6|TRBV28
TGTGCCAGCAGTGCATCCTCCGGGACAGGTTTCTCTGGGGCCAACGTCCTGACTTTC
CASSASSGTGFSGANVLTF
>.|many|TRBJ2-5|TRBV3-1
TGTGCCAGCAGCCAAGAACCCGGGGTCCAAGAGACCCAGTACTTC
CASSQEPGVQETQYF